These T cell receptor beta chains were read from a single sample in a study of T cells in Graves' hyperthyroidism and ophthalmopathy. In TCRdb, the multiplex PCR reads were re-called with MiXCR into one record per CDR3 protein. The sample contains 250,000 to 300,000 distinct CDR3 sequences, less than 15% of which appear only once. The sequenced sample was blood. These TCRs come from a woman in her thirties with Graves' hyperthyroidism that later progressed to Graves' ophthalmopathy. Each CDR3 is given with its conserved first and last residue. D genes are given only for firm matches.

>NA|TRBV7-9
CASTGTEETQYF
>TRBD1|TRBV12-3/TRBV12-4
CASSSGQAGAKNIQYF
>NA|TRBV5-1
CASSWTRGTSYEQYF
>NA|TRBV27
CASSYQRLGDNEQFF
>NA|TRBV6-2/TRBV6-3
CASSPLGRGMGTEAFF
>NA|TRBV5-6
CASAPGVQETQYF
>NA|TRBV29-1
CSARTAGEEQYF
>NA|TRBV5-1
CASSFGWVNTEAFF
>TRBD1|TRBV20-1
CSAISDRTFQGYTF
>NA|TRBV7-3
CASSSRPRGDTGELFF
>NA|TRBV2
CASPSGPASTDTQYF
>NA|TRBV7-8
CASSPTRFGGTGELFF
>NA|TRBV20-1
CSAPLAGAQHF
>NA|TRBV5-1
CASSYVPGYEQYF
>NA|TRBV18
CASSRLRESNQPQHF
>TRBD2|TRBV7-2
CASSLGAGGAETQYF
>NA|TRBV20-1
CSASRGGAFSNQPQHF
>NA|TRBV9
CASSPQGDSSYEQYF
>NA|TRBV2
CASSEGASNYGYTF
>NA|TRBV20-1
CSASEVGGLSNQPQHF
>NA|TRBV27
CASSQGTRPFYEQYF
>NA|TRBV28
CASSLSGTGELFF
>TRBD2|TRBV29-1
CSALPFLTSGGRDEQFF
>TRBD2|TRBV27
CASSLESGLAGTPGELFF
>TRBD1|TRBV15
CATSGGDSGRYGYTF
>NA|TRBV30
CAWSVGQYNSPLHF
>NA|TRBV5-1
CASSLAQNEKLFF
>NA|TRBV28
CASSPLGTAYQETQYF
>TRBD1|TRBV4-2
CASSHGDRDSSEQFF
>NA|TRBV28
CASSFRGYADTQYF
>NA|TRBV30
CAWSTHGTNTEAFF
>NA|TRBV7-8
CASSPLIGDTQYF
>NA|TRBV19
CASSRSGATNEKLFF
>NA|TRBV18
CASSPRLGAHTQYF
>NA|TRBV5-6
CASSSSGTPLTGELFF
>NA|TRBV20-1
CSAREVKSNTEAFF
>NA|TRBV7-2
CASSFSPDYEQYF
>NA|TRBV27
CASMDGDSYEQYF
>NA|TRBV6-2/TRBV6-3
CASSLSFVNTEAFF
>NA|TRBV20-1
CSASSGAWSEQFF
>NA|TRBV20-1
CSARKGPATGELFF
>NA|TRBV4-2
CASSRDTSDTQYF
>NA|TRBV13
CASSPAGVYEQYF
>TRBD1|TRBV5-6
CASNRGGQGSSGYTF
>TRBD1|TRBV29-1
CSTRTGGYEQYF
>NA|TRBV29-1
CSVDSGQSTDTQYF
>NA|TRBV10-3
CAISPEATSTDTQYF
>NA|TRBV6-1
CASSTDLALTLVGYTF
>TRBD2|TRBV27
CASSLTSGSVKTQYF
>NA|TRBV28
CASSSTLHNEQFF
>TRBD1|TRBV28
CASSSQTGSGANVLTF
>NA|TRBV27
CASSIGLNNEQFF
>NA|TRBV28
CASSLSSWLFKKYEQYF
>NA|TRBV4-3
CASSQDPQGSTGELFF
>NA|TRBV29-1
CSVELRGREQFF